This T cell receptor (beta chain) was found in a study of tumour-infiltrating T cells in Burkitt lymphoma. Study-wide context: Patients covered every epidemiological subtype of Burkitt lymphoma. Overall and progression-free survival were predicted by productive clonality.

TCRdb's copy holds only in-frame clones and misses some; the assay was immunoSEQ multiplex PCR. The data show approximately 1,300 clones, 13% seen once. Germline CDR1 and CDR2: SEHNR and FQNEAQ (reference sequence). The junction had 12 bases not matched to a gene; V was cut back by 5 bases and J by 7 bases. This CDR3 region has 17 residues. Study conclusions and caveats: Several public clonotypes were shared across many Burkitt lymphoma patients.

Details on this clone: The target antigen is unknown.

This clonotype was obtained from a human donor with Burkitt lymphoma. The V gene is TRBV7-9, the J gene TRBJ2-1, with 12 bases fitting TRBD1. The material sequenced was tumor tissue. Here the CDR3 reads CASSLSGTGGMLNEQFF. The CDR3 DNA reads TGTGCCAGCAGCCTCTCCGGGACAGGGGGCATGTTGAATGAGCAGTTCTTC.